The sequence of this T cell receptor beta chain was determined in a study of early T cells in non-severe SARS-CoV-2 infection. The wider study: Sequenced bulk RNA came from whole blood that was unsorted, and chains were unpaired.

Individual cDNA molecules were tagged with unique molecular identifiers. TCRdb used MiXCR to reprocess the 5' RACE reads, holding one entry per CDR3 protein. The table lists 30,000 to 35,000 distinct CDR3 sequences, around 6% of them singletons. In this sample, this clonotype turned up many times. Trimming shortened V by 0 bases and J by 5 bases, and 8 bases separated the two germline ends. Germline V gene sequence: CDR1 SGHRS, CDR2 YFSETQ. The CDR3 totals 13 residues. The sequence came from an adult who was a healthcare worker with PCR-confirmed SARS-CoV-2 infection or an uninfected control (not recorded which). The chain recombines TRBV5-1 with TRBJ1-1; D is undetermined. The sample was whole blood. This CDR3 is CASSLAEGTEAFF. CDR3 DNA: TGCGCCAGCAGCTTGGCCGAAGGGACTGAAGCTTTCTTT.